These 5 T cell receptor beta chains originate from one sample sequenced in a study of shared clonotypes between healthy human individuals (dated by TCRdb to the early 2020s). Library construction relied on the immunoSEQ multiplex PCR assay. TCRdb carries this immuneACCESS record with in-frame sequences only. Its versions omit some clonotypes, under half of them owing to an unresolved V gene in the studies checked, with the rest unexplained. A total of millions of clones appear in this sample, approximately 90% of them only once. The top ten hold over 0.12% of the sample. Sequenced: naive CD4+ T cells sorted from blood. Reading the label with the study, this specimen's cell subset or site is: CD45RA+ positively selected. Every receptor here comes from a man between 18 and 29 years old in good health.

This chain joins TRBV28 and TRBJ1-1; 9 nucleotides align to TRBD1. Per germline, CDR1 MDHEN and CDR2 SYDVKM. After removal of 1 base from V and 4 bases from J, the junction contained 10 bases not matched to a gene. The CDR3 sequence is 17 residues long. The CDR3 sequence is CASSLYQSDRGSTEAFF. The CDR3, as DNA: TGTGCCAGCAGTTTATACCAGTCGGACAGGGGAAGCACTGAAGCTTTCTTT.

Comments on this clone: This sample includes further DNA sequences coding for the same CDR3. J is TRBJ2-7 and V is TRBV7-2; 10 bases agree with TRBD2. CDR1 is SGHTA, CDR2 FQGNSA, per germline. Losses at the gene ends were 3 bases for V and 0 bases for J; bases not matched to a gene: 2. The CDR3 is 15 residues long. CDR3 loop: CASSLASGSSYEQYF. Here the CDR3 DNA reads TGTGCCAGCAGCTTGGCTAGCGGGAGCTCCTACGAGCAGTACTTC.

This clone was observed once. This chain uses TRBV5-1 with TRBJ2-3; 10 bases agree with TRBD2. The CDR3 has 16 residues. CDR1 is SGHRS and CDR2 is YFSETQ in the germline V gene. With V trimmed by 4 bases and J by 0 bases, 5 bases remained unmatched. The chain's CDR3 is CASSRGLAASTDTQYF. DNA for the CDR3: TGCGCCAGCAGCCGAGGACTAGCGGCTAGCACAGATACGCAGTATTTT.

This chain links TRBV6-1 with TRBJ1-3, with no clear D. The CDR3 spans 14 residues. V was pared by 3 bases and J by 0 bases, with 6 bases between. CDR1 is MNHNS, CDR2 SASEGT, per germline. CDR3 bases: TGTGCCAGCAGTGATCAGAGCTCTGGAAACACCATATATTTT. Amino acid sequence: CASSDQSSGNTIYF.

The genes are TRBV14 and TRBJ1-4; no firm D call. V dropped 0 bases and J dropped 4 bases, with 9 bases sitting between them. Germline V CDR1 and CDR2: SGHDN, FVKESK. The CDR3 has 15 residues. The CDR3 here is CASSQEGRYNEKLFF. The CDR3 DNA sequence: TGTGCCAGCAGCCAAGAAGGCAGATATAATGAAAAACTGTTTTTT. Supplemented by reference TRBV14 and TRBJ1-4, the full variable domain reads EAGVTQFPSHSVIEKGQTVTLRCDPISGHDNLYWYRRVMGKEIKFLLHFVKESKQDESGMPNNRFLAERTGGTYSTLKVQPAELEDSGVYFCASSQEGRYNEKLFFGSGTQLSVL.